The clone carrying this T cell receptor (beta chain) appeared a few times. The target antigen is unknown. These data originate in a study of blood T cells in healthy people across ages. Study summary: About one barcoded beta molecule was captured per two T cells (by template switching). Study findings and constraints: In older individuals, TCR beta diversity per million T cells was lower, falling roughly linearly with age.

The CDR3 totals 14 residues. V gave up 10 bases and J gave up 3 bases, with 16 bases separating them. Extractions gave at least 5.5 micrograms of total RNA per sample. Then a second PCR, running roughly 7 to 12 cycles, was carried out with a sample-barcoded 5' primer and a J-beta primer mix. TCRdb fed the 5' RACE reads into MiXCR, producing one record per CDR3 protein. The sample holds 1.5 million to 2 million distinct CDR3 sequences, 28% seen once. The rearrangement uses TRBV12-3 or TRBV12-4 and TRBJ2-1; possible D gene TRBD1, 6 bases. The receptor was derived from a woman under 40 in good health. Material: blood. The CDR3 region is CATRYRDVYNEQFF. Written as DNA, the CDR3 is TGTGCCACCAGATACAGGGACGTCTACAATGAGCAGTTCTTC.